Following are 19 T cell receptor beta chains from one sample sequenced in a study of blood T cell repertoires in COVID-19. The assay was immunoSEQ multiplex PCR, and TCRdb's table has in-frame clones only and misses some. Among some 200,000 clones listed, around four fifths were seen once. Sequencing was done on a sample of peripheral blood. The receptors shown here come from a man between 60 and 75 years old with COVID-19, enrolled during active disease.

This sequence joins TRBV14 and TRBJ1-1; 7 bases map to TRBD1. Unmatched junction bases numbered 2, after V lost 5 bases and J lost 2 bases. The CDR3 loop spans 13 amino acids. Germline lookup yields CDR1 SGHDN and CDR2 FVKESK. The CDR3 loop is CASSRDSNTEAFF. CDR3 coding DNA: TGTGCCAGCAGCAGGGACAGCAACACTGAAGCTTTCTTT. The whole variable domain, filled in from reference TRBV14 and TRBJ1-1, reads EAGVTQFPSHSVIEKGQTVTLRCDPISGHDNLYWYRRVMGKEIKFLLHFVKESKQDESGMPNNRFLAERTGGTYSTLKVQPAELEDSGVYFCASSRDSNTEAFFGQGTRLTVV.

This chain uses TRBV2 with TRBJ1-6; 8 bases agree with TRBD1. The germline CDR1 and CDR2 sequences are SNHLY and FYNNEI. The CDR3 loop spans 16 amino acids. Unmatched junction bases numbered 13, after V lost 5 bases and J lost 10 bases. DNA of the CDR3: TGTGCCAGCAGTACTATCACCCAGGGGGCCGGGTCACCCCTCCACTTT. Its translation is CASSTITQGAGSPLHF.

V is TRBV15 and J is TRBJ2-1; 7 bases align to TRBD1. Germline-derived CDR1 and CDR2 are LNHNV and YYDKDF (reference sequence). The CDR3 is 14 residues long. The V gene end was trimmed by 1 base and the J gene end by 8 bases; junction bases not matched to a gene: 5. The CDR3 region has the DNA TGTGCCACCAGCAGAGGACCAGGGGGAGATGAGCAGTTCTTC. As protein: CATSRGPGGDEQFF.

The CDR3 sequence: CASSPQGQTYEQYF. In DNA, the CDR3 is TGTGCCAGCAGCCCTCAGGGACAGACCTACGAGCAGTACTTC. The chain has TRBV5-4 and TRBJ2-7; TRBD1 aligns across 7 bases. This CDR3 contains 14 residues. The V and J ends lost 4 bases and 2 bases, in that order; junction bases with no gene match: 6. Germline loops: CDR1 SGHNT, CDR2 YYREEE (reference sequence).

The rearrangement links TRBV6-2 or TRBV6-3 to TRBJ1-1; tentatively, D is TRBD1 (6 bases). The CDR3 has 14 amino acids. Trimming took off 4 bases at V and 7 bases at J, with 16 bases between the two ends. Germline V gene data show CDR1 as MNHEY and CDR2 as SVGEGT. The CDR3 here is CASSSLGQSIEAFF. CDR3 DNA: TGTGCCAGCAGTTCCCTTGGACAGTCTATTGAAGCTTTCTTT.

This clone was found once. This rearrangement joins TRBV7-9 to TRBJ2-7; the match to TRBD1 covers 10 bases. Per germline, CDR1 SEHNR and CDR2 FQNEAQ (reference sequence). The CDR3 covers 16 residues. V lost 2 bases and J lost 5; bases outside the gene matches: 9. In nucleotides, the CDR3 is TGTGCCAGCAGCTTAATGACGGGACAGGGGTCCCACGAGCAGTACTTC. It translates to CASSLMTGQGSHEQYF.

The rearrangement uses TRBV10-3 and TRBJ1-1, with 8 bases that match TRBD1. V was clipped by 6 bases and J by 2 bases; unmatched bases: 2. Germline lookup yields CDR1 ENHRY and CDR2 SYGVKD. CDR3 length equals 13 residues. CDR3 protein: CAIRDRGNTEAFF. For the CDR3, the DNA is TGTGCCATCAGAGACAGGGGTAACACTGAAGCTTTCTTT.

The chain is built from TRBV4-3 and TRBJ1-6; D call uncertain. There are 15 residues in the CDR3. Germline V gives CDR1 LGHNA, CDR2 YSLEER. The V gene lost 1 base and the J gene lost 5 bases, with 9 bases spanning the gap. The CDR3 bases are TGCGCCAGCAGCCAAGCCGTAGTCCATAATTCACCCCTCCACTTT. This sequence encodes CASSQAVVHNSPLHF.

The chain uses TRBV6-5 and TRBJ1-6; 7 bases match TRBD1. V trimming: 7 bases; J trimming: 9 bases; junction bases outside the gene matches: 12. The CDR3 sequence is 15 residues long. The germline gives CDR1 MNHEY, CDR2 SVGAGI. The CDR3 loop reads CASKTGKQLGSPLHF. The DNA of the CDR3 is TGTGCCAGCAAGACAGGGAAACAGCTCGGTTCACCCCTCCACTTT.

The chain couples TRBV7-9 to TRBJ1-3; 7 bases fit TRBD1. Trimming at V came to 4 bases and at J to 1 base, leaving 4 bases not matched to a gene. Germline values: CDR1 SEHNR, CDR2 FQNEAQ (reference sequence). The CDR3 spans 15 residues. The CDR3 nucleotides are TGTGCCAGCAGCTCGGGACAGATGTCTGGAAACACCATATATTTT. Protein: CASSSGQMSGNTIYF.

The chain recombines TRBV9 with TRBJ1-1; possibly TRBD1 for D (5 bases). The CDR3 contains 14 residues. The germline V gene has CDR1 SGDLS and CDR2 YYNGEE. V was shortened by 2 bases and J by 4 bases, with 12 bases between the two germline ends. CDR3 nucleotide sequence: TGTGCCAGCAGCGTCGGCAGGGTGGGCACTGAAGCTTTCTTT. This gives the protein CASSVGRVGTEAFF.

The rearrangement links TRBV6-2 or TRBV6-3 to TRBJ1-5, with a tentative D call TRBD1 (6 bases). CDR3 size: 18 residues. Germline CDR1 and CDR2: MNHEY and SVGEGT. V shed 1 base and J shed 1 base, with 17 bases lying between them. The CDR3 region is CASSYWWQGLESNQPQHF. As DNA, the CDR3 is TGTGCCAGCAGTTACTGGTGGCAGGGGTTAGAGAGCAATCAGCCCCAGCATTTT.

The chain links TRBV28 to TRBJ1-1; TRBD1 is a possible D gene (5 bases). The V end was cut by 6 bases, the J end by 5 bases, with 19 bases between. CDR1 is MDHEN and CDR2 is SYDVKM in the germline V gene. This CDR3 comprises 15 residues. Here the CDR3 reads CASRPIRATGTEAFF. CDR3 coding DNA: TGTGCCAGCAGGCCGATCAGGGCGACGGGTACTGAAGCTTTCTTT.

J is TRBJ2-5 and V is TRBV11-2, with a weak D call TRBD1 (6 bases). V dropped 4 bases and J dropped 0 bases, with 12 bases sitting between them. Germline V gene sequence: CDR1 SGHAT, CDR2 FQNNGV. The CDR3 totals 15 residues. CDR3 sequence reads: CASSSTGTNQETQYF. CDR3 in DNA: TGTGCCAGCAGCTCGACCGGGACAAACCAAGAGACCCAGTACTTC.

In regard to this clone: The same CDR3 also results from other DNA sequences found in this sample. The V gene is TRBV30, the J gene TRBJ1-2, with TRBD1 as a possible D gene (5 bases). The V end lost 2 bases, the J end lost 6 bases, and 10 bases lay between the germline ends. Germline V lookup: CDR1 GTSNPN, CDR2 SVGIG (reference sequence). The length of the CDR3 is 12 residues. CDR3 nucleotides: TGTGCCTGGAGTCGGCAGGGTCATGGCTACACCTTC. It translates to CAWSRQGHGYTF.

Here the CDR3 reads CASSESYRSLIGNQPQHF. The CDR3 nucleotides read TGTGCCAGCAGTGAATCGTACCGGTCCCTAATCGGCAATCAGCCCCAGCATTTT. V is TRBV2 and J is TRBJ1-5; D is uncertain. The germline CDR1 and CDR2 sequences are SNHLY and FYNNEI. V lost 2 bases, J lost 2 bases, and 19 bases lay in between. This CDR3 is 18 amino acids long.

This clone appeared a few times. The chain combines TRBV9 with TRBJ1-5, with no clear D. Germline V gene data show CDR1 as SGDLS and CDR2 as YYNGEE. There are 14 residues in the CDR3. V lost 0 bases and J 3 bases, leaving 7 bases between the germline ends. DNA for the CDR3: TGTGCCAGCAGCGTAGAGGAGGTCAATCAGCCCCAGCATTTT. It specifies CASSVEEVNQPQHF.

This clone was recorded a few times. This sequence joins TRBV7-2 and TRBJ1-1; D unclear. The V end was cut by 1 base, the J end by 2 bases, with 11 bases between. Germline CDR1 is SGHTA and CDR2 is FQGNSA. The CDR3 is 15 amino acids. CDR3 sequence reads: CASSLGVDFNTEAFF. In DNA, the CDR3 is TGTGCCAGCAGCTTAGGAGTGGACTTTAACACTGAAGCTTTCTTT.

This clone has more than one count but fewer than ten. The rearrangement joins TRBV5-1 to TRBJ1-3; possible D gene TRBD1, 6 bases. This CDR3 spans 18 amino acids. Per germline, CDR1 SGHRS and CDR2 YFSETQ. Trimming stripped 4 bases from V and 0 bases from J, with 20 bases between. The CDR3 nucleotides read TGCGCCAGCAGCCCCGAGGGGGACATAAAATACTCTGGAAACACCATATATTTT. It codes for CASSPEGDIKYSGNTIYF.